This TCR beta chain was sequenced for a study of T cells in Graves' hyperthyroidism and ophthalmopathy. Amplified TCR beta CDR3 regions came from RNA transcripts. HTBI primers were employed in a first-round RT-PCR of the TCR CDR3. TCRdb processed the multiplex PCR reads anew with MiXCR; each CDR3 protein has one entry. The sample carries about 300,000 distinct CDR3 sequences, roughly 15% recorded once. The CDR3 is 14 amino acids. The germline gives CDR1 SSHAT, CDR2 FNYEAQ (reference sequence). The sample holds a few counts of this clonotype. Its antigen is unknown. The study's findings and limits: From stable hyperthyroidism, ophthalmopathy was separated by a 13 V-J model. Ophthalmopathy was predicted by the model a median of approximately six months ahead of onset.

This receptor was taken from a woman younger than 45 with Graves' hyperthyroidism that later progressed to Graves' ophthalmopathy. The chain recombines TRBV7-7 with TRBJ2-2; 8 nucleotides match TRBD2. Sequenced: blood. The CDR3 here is CAISAGASTGELFF. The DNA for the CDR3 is TGTGCTATATCAGCGGGAGCGAGCACCGGGGAGCTGTTTTTT.